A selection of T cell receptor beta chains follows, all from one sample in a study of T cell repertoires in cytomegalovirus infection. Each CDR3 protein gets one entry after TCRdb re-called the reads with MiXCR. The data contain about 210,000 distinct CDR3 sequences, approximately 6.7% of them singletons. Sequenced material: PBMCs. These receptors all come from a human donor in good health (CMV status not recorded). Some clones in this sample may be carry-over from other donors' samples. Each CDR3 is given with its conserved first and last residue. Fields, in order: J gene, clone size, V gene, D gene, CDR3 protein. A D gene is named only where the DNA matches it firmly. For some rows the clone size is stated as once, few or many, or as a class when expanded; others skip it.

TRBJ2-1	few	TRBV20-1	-	CSARRLERDNEQFF
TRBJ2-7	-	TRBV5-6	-	CASSLGMGTADDEQYF
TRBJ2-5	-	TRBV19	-	CASSIVARGQETQYF
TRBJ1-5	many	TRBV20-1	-	CSARVPGENQPQHF
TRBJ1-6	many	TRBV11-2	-	CASSLEGGSPLHF
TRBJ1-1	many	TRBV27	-	CASSLGFDRTAFF
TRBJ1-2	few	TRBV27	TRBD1	CASSFGRGAPYGYTF
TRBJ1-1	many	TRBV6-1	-	CASRDTLNTEAFF
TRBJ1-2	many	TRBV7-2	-	CASSLVGGIDYGYTF
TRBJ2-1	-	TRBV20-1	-	CSARARRPYNEQFF
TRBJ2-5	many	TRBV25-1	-	CASSEWGQETQYF
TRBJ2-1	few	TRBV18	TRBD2	CASSPYTSGEIYDEQFF
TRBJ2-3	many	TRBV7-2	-	CASSLGPGTGTQYF
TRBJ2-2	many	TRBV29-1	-	CSVALDANTGELFF
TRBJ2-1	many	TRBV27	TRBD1	CASSLGQGFSDEQFF
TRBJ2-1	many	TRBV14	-	CASSDRASLNEQFF
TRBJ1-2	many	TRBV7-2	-	CASSLVGSNYGYTF
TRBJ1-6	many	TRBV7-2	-	CASSYYNSPLHF
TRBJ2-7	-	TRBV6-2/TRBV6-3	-	CASRHSTIGPKRGFWTYEQYF
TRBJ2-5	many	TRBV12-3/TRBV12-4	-	CASSSTGSGAGPQETQYF
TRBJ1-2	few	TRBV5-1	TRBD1	CASSATGGSGYTF
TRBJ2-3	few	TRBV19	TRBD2	CASSTSGTRRF
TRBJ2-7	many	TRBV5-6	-	CASSFGTFRSSYEQYF
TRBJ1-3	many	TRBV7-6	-	CASSLPAGGGNTIYF
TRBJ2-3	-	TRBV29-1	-	CSVEDRLTDTQYF
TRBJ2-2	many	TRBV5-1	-	CASSLEQGAGELFF
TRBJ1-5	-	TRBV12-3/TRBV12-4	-	CASSLRGTDYSNQPQHF
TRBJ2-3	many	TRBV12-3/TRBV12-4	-	CASSRGPQTDTQYF
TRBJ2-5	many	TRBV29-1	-	CSVEGSARSETQYF
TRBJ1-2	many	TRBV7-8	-	CASSSQGGGKYGYTF
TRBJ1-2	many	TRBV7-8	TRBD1	CASSLGRDRRNYGYTF
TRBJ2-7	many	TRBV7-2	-	CASSPSAAGASYEQYF
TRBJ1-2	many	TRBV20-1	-	CSAGRDSLGGYTF
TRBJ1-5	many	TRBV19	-	CASSEWDTGNQPQHF
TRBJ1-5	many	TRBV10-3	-	CAISESGGFNQPQHF
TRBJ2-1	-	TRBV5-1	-	CASSLEGVNEQFF
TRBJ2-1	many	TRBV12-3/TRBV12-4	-	CASSFIQAAVSNEQFF
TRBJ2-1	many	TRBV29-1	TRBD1	CSVERHGQGDLNEQFF
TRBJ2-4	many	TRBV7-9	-	CASSPPKERNIQYF
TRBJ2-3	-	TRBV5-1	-	CASSIAGEDTQYF
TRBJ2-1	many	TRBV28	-	CASSFFSVDTDNEQFF
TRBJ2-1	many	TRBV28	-	CASSLALDSSYNEQFF
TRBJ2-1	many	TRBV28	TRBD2	CASSRFGTSGGHYNEQFF
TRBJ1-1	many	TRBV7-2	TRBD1	CASSSERQGTEAFF
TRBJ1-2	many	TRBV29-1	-	CSVLVVNYGYTF
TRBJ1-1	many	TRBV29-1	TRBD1	CSGQQGFSGAEAFF
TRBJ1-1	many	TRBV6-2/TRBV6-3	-	CASSYSPGNTEAFF
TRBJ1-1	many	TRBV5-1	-	CASSLSNDFGTPYTEAFF
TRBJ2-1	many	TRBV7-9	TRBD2	CASSLGRGAQGEQFF